This T cell receptor (beta chain) was found in a study of blood T cell repertoires in COVID-19. Study-wide background: T cells, B-cell-depleted T cells, or PBMCs supplied cDNA or gDNA.

The CDR3 totals 15 residues. CDR1 and CDR2 (germline): MNHEY, SVGAGI. V lost 4 bases and J 8 bases, leaving 17 bases between the germline ends. Participants' own reports of clinical history determined their cohort assignment. Up to 2 weeks before entering the study, exposed participants had met a COVID-19 case. In the source study's methods: Nucleated cell counts were estimated from reference gene primer amplification. Produced via immunoSEQ multiplex PCR; TCRdb's table is partial and in-frame only. The D gene and trimming were derived from the DNA, and the V and J assignments and clone size from that table. The sample lists 200,000 to 250,000 clones, about 90% occurring once.

The sequencing input was PBMCs or T cells enriched from blood (not recorded which). This TCR was sampled from a man aged 25 to 45 who had been exposed to COVID-19. V is TRBV6-5 and J is TRBJ1-4, with D tentatively TRBD1 (5 bases). DNA of the CDR3: TGTGCCAGCAGTTCCCGGGGGTGGGCAGTCGAAAAACTGTTTTTT. Protein sequence: CASSSRGWAVEKLFF.